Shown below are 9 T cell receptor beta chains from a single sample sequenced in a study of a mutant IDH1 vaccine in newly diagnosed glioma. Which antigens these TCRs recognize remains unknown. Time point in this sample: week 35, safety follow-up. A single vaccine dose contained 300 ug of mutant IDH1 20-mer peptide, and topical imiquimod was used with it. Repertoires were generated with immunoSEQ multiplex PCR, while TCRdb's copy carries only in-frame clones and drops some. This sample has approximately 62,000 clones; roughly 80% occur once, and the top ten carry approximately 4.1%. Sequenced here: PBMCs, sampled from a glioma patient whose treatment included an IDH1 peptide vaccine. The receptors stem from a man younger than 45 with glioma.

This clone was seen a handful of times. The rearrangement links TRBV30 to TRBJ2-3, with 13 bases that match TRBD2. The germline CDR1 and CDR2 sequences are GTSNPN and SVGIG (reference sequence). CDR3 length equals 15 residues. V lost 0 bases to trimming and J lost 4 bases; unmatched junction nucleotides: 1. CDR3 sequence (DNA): TGTGCCTGGAGTGTACTAGCGGGGGGGCCAGATACGCAGTATTTT. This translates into CAWSVLAGGPDTQYF.

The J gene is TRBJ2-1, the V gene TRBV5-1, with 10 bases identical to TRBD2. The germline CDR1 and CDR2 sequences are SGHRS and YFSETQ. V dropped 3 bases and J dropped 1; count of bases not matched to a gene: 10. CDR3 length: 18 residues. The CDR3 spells CASSSQGGTSVSYNEQFF. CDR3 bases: TGCGCCAGCAGCTCCCAGGGAGGGACTAGCGTGTCCTACAATGAGCAGTTCTTC.

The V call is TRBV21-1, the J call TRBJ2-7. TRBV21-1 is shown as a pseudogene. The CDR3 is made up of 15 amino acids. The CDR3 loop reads CASSKETSPSYEQYF. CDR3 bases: TGTGCCAGCAGCAAAGAAACCTCTCCCTCCTACGAGCAGTACTTC.

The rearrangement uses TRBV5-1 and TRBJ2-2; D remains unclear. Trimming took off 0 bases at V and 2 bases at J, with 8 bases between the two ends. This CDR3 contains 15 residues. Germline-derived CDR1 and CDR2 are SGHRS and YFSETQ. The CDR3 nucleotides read TGCGCCAGCAGCTTGGTACCCGGTAACACCGGGGAGCTGTTTTTT. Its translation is CASSLVPGNTGELFF.

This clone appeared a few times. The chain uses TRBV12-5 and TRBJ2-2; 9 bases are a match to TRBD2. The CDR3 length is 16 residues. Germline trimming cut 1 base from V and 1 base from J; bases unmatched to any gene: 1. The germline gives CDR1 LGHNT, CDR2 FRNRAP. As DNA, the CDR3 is TGTGCTAGTGGTTTGGCACTAGCGGGGAACACCGGGGAGCTGTTTTTT. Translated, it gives CASGLALAGNTGELFF.

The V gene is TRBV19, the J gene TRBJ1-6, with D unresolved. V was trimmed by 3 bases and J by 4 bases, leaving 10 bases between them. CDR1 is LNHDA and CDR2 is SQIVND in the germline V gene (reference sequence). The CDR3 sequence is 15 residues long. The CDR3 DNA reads TGTGCCAGTAGTATCCGGCCCAAGTATAATTCACCCCTCCACTTT. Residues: CASSIRPKYNSPLHF.

The CDR3 sequence: CASSSTANEQFF. In DNA form, the CDR3 reads TGTGCCAGCAGCTCTACAGCTAATGAGCAGTTCTTC. The V and J genes are TRBV5-4 and TRBJ2-1, with D unclear. CDR3 length equals 12 residues. The V end lost 3 bases, the J end lost 7 bases, and 8 bases lay between the germline ends. CDR1 SGHNT and CDR2 YYREEE come from the germline V gene (reference sequence). The whole variable domain, remainder taken from reference TRBV5-4 and TRBJ2-1, is ETGVTQSPTHLIKTRGQQVTLRCSSQSGHNTVSWYQQALGQGPQFIFQYYREEENGRGNFPPRFSGLQFPNYSSELNVNALELDDSALYLCASSSTANEQFFGPGTRLTVL.

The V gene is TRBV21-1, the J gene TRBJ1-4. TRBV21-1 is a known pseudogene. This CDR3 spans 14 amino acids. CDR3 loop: CATPAVPTNEKLFF. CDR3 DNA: TGTGCCACCCCAGCTGTTCCAACTAATGAAAAACTGTTTTTT.

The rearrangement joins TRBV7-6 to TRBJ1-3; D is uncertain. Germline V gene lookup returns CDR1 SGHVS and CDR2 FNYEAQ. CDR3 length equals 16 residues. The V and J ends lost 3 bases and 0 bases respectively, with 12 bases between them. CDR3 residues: CASSLGSWSSGNTIYF. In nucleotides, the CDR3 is TGTGCCAGCAGCTTGGGCTCCTGGAGCTCTGGAAACACCATATATTTT.